This record covers a single T cell receptor (beta chain). The entry originates in a study of CD8 T cells in ankylosing spondylitis. This CDR3 region has 12 residues. Trimming took off 4 bases at V and 6 bases at J, with 6 bases between the two ends. Construction of TCR beta libraries was performed using quantitative 5'-RACE with molecular barcodes. MiXCR, applied by TCRdb to the 5' RACE reads, yields one record per CDR3 protein. The sample lists about 400,000 distinct CDR3 sequences, about 20% occurring once. Sequenced input: blood, either unsorted or a sorted T cell fraction (not recorded which). The receptor was derived from a male donor with ankylosing spondylitis or in good health (not recorded which). The chain uses TRBV12-3 or TRBV12-4 and TRBJ2-2; D uncertain. CDR3 residues: CASSSYSGELFF. Written as DNA, the CDR3 is TGTGCCAGCAGTTCATATTCCGGGGAGCTGTTTTTT.